The 15 T cell receptor beta chains in this list originate from one sample, sequenced in a study of vaccination and CD4 T cells after COVID-19 (dated by TCRdb to the early 2020s). Read against the paper, the sample's treatment or condition label means: roughly 11-day PBMC culture with coronavirus spike peptide pools or control peptides (ViraFEST assay). The antigens for these receptors are not known. The library was prepared using PCR. Sequenced on an Illumina iSeq 100. DNA from cultured CD4+ T cells was subjected to TCR sequencing with the Oncomine TCR Beta short-read assay at the Johns Hopkins FTIC core. TCRdb itself trimmed the public reads at Q25 with fastp, ran MiXCR and retained productive beta chains. Here each entry gathers all rows of one CDR3 protein and keeps the most common genes and DNA. The sample table records 25,000 to 30,000 distinct CDR3 sequences; under 75% of these occur just once. Of the sample, less than 20% is held by the ten largest clones.

Sequenced material: CD4+ T cells from blood, cultured in vitro, taken after SARS-CoV-2 vaccination. Every receptor here comes from a human donor who received a COVID-19 vaccine.

This clonotype showed up just once. V and J are TRBV30 and TRBJ2-2; D unresolved. The length of the CDR3 is 14 residues. Looked up from germline, CDR1 is GTSNPN and CDR2 is SVGIG (reference sequence). The V and J ends lost 1 base and 0 bases respectively, with 6 bases between them. Written as DNA, the CDR3 is TGTGCCTGGAGTGCCTGGACGAACACCGGGGAGCTGTTTTTT. It is translated as CAWSAWTNTGELFF.

This clonotype was picked up a small number of times. The chain recombines TRBV20-1 with TRBJ1-1, with D possibly TRBD1 on 5 matching bases. V lost 2 bases, J lost 1 base, and 5 bases lay in between. Per the germline V gene, CDR1 is DFQATT and CDR2 is SNEGSKA (reference sequence). This CDR3 spans 12 amino acids. CDR3 DNA sequence: TGCAGTGCTAGACAGGGGAACACTGAAGCTTTCTTT. It specifies CSARQGNTEAFF.

This chain links TRBV6-7 with TRBJ1-2; 10 nucleotides align to TRBD1. TRBV6-7 is reported as an ORF; its role is uncertain. The junction had 3 bases not matched to a gene; V was cut back by 2 bases and J by 3 bases. The CDR3 totals 15 residues. CDR3 sequence (DNA): TGTGCCAGCAGTTACCCCGGGACAGGGGACTATGGCTACACCTTC. It encodes CASSYPGTGDYGYTF.

This clonotype was counted once. The V and J genes are TRBV19 and TRBJ2-6; D is unclear. The V end was cut by 8 bases, the J end by 0 bases, with 8 bases between. Germline V gene sequence: CDR1 LNHDA, CDR2 SQIVND (reference sequence). This CDR3 is built from 14 residues. CDR3 residues: CASAVLSGANVLTF. The CDR3 DNA reads as TGTGCCAGTGCAGTCCTCTCTGGGGCCAACGTCCTGACTTTC. The whole variable domain, remainder taken from reference TRBV19 and TRBJ2-6, is DGGITQSPKYLFRKEGQNVTLSCEQNLNHDAMYWYRQDPGQGLRLIYYSQIVNDFQKGDIAEGYSVSREKKESFPLTVTSAQKNPTAFYLCASAVLSGANVLTFGAGSRLTVL.

In the case of this clonotype: One junction end disagrees with the germline gene, perhaps due to a read error. The chain's CDR3 is CASSLSANTEAFF. CDR3 in DNA: TGCGCCAGCAGCTTGTCAGCGAACACTGAAGCTTTCTTT. This rearrangement joins TRBV7-9 to TRBJ1-1; D remains ambiguous. Germline V lookup: CDR1 SEHNR, CDR2 FQNEAQ (reference sequence). This CDR3 has 13 amino acids.

This chain uses TRBV12-5 with TRBJ2-5; D is perhaps TRBD2 (6 bases). From germline, CDR1 is LGHNT and CDR2 FRNRAP. The CDR3 contains 17 residues. V lost 0 bases, J lost 2 bases, and 16 bases lay in between. CDR3 nucleotides: TGTGCTAGTGGTTTGGTACTAGGTCTAGCGAGTCAAGAGACCCAGTACTTC. Residues: CASGLVLGLASQETQYF.

V and J are TRBV7-9 and TRBJ1-3; D might be TRBD1 (6 bases). V dropped 3 bases and J dropped 0 bases, with 15 bases sitting between them. Germline V gene lookup returns CDR1 SEHNR and CDR2 FQNEAQ (reference sequence). There are 17 residues in the CDR3. The CDR3 sequence: CASSLRPTGPSGNTIYF. The DNA of the CDR3 is TGTGCCAGCAGCTTGAGACCAACAGGGCCCTCTGGAAACACCATATATTTT.

The chain has TRBV6-1 and TRBJ1-2, with 7 bases fitting TRBD1. The V segment lost 8 bases and the J segment 5 bases; nucleotides outside the gene matches: 5. The CDR3 consists of 12 residues. Per the germline V gene, CDR1 is MNHNS and CDR2 is SASEGT. The CDR3 reads CASGDSRYGYTF. The CDR3 DNA follows: TGTGCCAGCGGGGACAGCCGATATGGCTACACCTTC.

This sequence joins TRBV20-1 and TRBJ2-7; TRBD2 might be the D (6 bases). The CDR3 is made up of 14 amino acids. CDR1 is DFQATT and CDR2 is SNEGSKA in the germline V gene (reference sequence). Trimming cost V 3 bases and J 1 base, with 13 bases left between them. CDR3 bases: TGCAGTGCTAGTCTAGCGTCTCTTTCCTACGAGCAGTACTTC. It specifies CSASLASLSYEQYF.

This clonotype was found a few times. J is TRBJ1-4 and V is TRBV7-9, with unresolved D. The CDR3 sequence is 16 residues long. V was trimmed by 2 bases and J by 1 base, leaving 11 bases between them. Germline CDR1 and CDR2: SEHNR and FQNEAQ (reference sequence). Here the CDR3 reads CASSLYVGITNEKLFF. Written as DNA, the CDR3 is TGTGCCAGCAGCTTATATGTTGGTATAACTAATGAAAAACTGTTTTTT.

Only one count was recorded for this clonotype. This sequence joins TRBV7-6 and TRBJ1-5; D is uncertain. The CDR3 sequence is 16 residues long. V lost 1 base, J lost 0 bases, and 10 bases lay in between. Germline CDR1 is SGHVS and CDR2 is FNYEAQ. CDR3 bases: TGTGCCAGCAGCTTAGTGACGGTTTATAGCAATCAGCCCCAGCATTTT. Its protein is CASSLVTVYSNQPQHF.

In this sample, this clonotype turned up a few times. This sequence joins TRBV7-2 and TRBJ1-2; D unclear. The germline gives CDR1 SGHTA, CDR2 FQGNSA. The CDR3 is made up of 15 amino acids. The ends were cut back, 0 bases at V and 9 bases at J, with 17 bases in the middle. In nucleotides, the CDR3 is TGTGCCAGCAGCTTAGCCGCCGGGGATCTGGGGAGCTACACCTTC. As protein: CASSLAAGDLGSYTF.

This chain uses TRBV7-3 with TRBJ1-2; 9 positions agree with TRBD1. The germline V gene encodes CDR1 SGHTA and CDR2 FQGTGA. The CDR3 is 18 residues long. V dropped 4 bases and J dropped 6; count of bases not matched to a gene: 18. The CDR3 sequence is CASSSLARRGDRADGYTF. The CDR3 DNA reads TGTGCCAGCAGCTCCTTAGCCCGTCGGGGGGACAGGGCGGATGGCTACACCTTC.

This chain joins TRBV24-1 and TRBJ1-2, with D tentatively TRBD1 (6 bases). The CDR3 loop spans 16 amino acids. Trimming took 7 bases from V and 1 from J, leaving 18 bases between them. Germline CDR1 is KGHDR and CDR2 is SFDVKD. This CDR3 is CATSEGRGADNYGYTF. CDR3 bases: TGTGCCACCAGCGAGGGTCGGGGGGCGGATAACTATGGCTACACCTTC.

This rearrangement joins TRBV6-1 to TRBJ1-2; possible D gene TRBD1, 6 bases. The ends were cut back, 3 bases at V and 8 bases at J, with 22 bases in the middle. The CDR3 runs to 16 residues. Germline lookup yields CDR1 MNHNS and CDR2 SASEGT. The DNA of the CDR3 is TGTGCCAGCAGTGATGGTGTGGGGGCGATAGGATACGGCTACACCTTC. Residues: CASSDGVGAIGYGYTF.